The rows below give T cell receptor beta chains drawn from one sample of a study of neurological immune-mediated disorders. TCRdb re-derived calls from the 5' RACE reads in MiXCR, one entry per CDR3 protein. This table holds 95,000 to 150,000 distinct CDR3 sequences, 3.2% found once. Sequencing was done on a sample of PBMCs. The origin of the receptors is a woman under 40 with multiple sclerosis. CDR3s include the opening cysteine and the closing phenylalanine or tryptophan. The D gene is left open where the match is weak. The size field reads how often the clone was seen (once, few, many) or a class if it is expanded.

j_gene | abundance | v_gene | d_gene | CDR3aa | CDR3nt
TRBJ2-3 | many | TRBV27 | . | CASTGTSDTQYF | TGTGCCAGCACCGGGACATCAGATACGCAGTATTTT
TRBJ1-1 | many | TRBV5-1 | . | CASSLGDTHTEAFF | TGCGCCAGCAGCTTGGGAGACACCCACACTGAAGCTTTCTTT
TRBJ1-4 | many | TRBV20-1 | . | CSAPTDGIGKLFF | TGCAGTGCACCGACAGACGGAATAGGAAAACTGTTTTTT
TRBJ2-7 | many | TRBV27 | . | CASSFGRGTYEQYF | TGTGCCAGCAGTTTTGGCAGGGGAACCTACGAGCAGTACTTC
TRBJ2-3 | many | TRBV10-3 | . | CAIRGFTDTQYF | TGTGCCATCAGGGGATTCACAGATACGCAGTATTTT
TRBJ1-1 | many | TRBV2 | TRBD1 | CASSAAASGGNTEAFF | TGTGCCAGCAGTGCGGCCGCTTCAGGGGGTAACACTGAAGCTTTCTTT
TRBJ1-1 | many | TRBV7-9 | . | CASSPGTVEAFF | TGTGCCAGCAGCCCAGGGACCGTCGAAGCTTTCTTT
TRBJ1-3 | many | TRBV7-9 | TRBD1 | CASSWTGGGWDTIYF | TGTGCCAGCAGTTGGACAGGGGGCGGATGGGACACCATATATTTT
TRBJ1-1 | few | TRBV14 | . | CASSPEEENTEAFF | TGTGCCAGCAGCCCGGAGGAGGAAAACACTGAAGCTTTCTTT
TRBJ1-1 | once | TRBV20-1 | . | CSAEGVGGTEAFF | TGCAGTGCTGAAGGGGTGGGGGGAACTGAAGCTTTCTTT
TRBJ2-5 | many | TRBV20-1 | TRBD2 | CSASPWTRSETQYF | TGCAGTGCTAGTCCCTGGACTAGAAGCGAGACCCAGTACTTC
TRBJ2-2 | many | TRBV20-1 | TRBD2 | CSARRTSALTGELFF | TGCAGTGCTCGTCGGACTAGCGCCTTGACCGGGGAGCTGTTTTTT
TRBJ2-1 | many | TRBV7-9 | . | CASSLTGVYNEQFF | TGTGCCAGCAGCTTAACGGGAGTCTACAATGAGCAGTTCTTC
TRBJ2-7 | many | TRBV7-2 | . | CASSFQNRAHEQYF | TGTGCCAGCAGCTTCCAAAACAGGGCGCACGAGCAGTACTTC
TRBJ1-1 | many | TRBV5-1 | TRBD1 | CASSTRGQGGTEAFF | TGCGCCAGCAGCACGCGCGGACAGGGGGGTACTGAAGCTTTCTTT
TRBJ1-1 | many | TRBV12-3/TRBV12-4 | . | CASGAEAFF | TGTGCCAGTGGCGCTGAAGCTTTCTTT
TRBJ1-5 | few | TRBV5-6 | . | CASSLGPGAKTQNF | TGTGCCAGCAGCTTGGGTCCAGGGGCTAAGACCCAGAATTTT
TRBJ2-7 | few | TRBV12-3/TRBV12-4 | TRBD1 | CASSDGTGIEQYF | TGTGCCAGCAGTGACGGGACAGGGATCGAGCAGTACTTC
TRBJ2-3 | many | TRBV6-5 | TRBD2 | CASRETGTSDTDTQYF | TGTGCCAGCAGGGAAACCGGGACTAGTGATACAGATACGCAGTATTTT
TRBJ2-1 | many | TRBV12-3/TRBV12-4 | . | CASRKGRDENEQFF | TGTGCCAGCAGAAAAGGTCGCGATGAAAATGAGCAGTTCTTC